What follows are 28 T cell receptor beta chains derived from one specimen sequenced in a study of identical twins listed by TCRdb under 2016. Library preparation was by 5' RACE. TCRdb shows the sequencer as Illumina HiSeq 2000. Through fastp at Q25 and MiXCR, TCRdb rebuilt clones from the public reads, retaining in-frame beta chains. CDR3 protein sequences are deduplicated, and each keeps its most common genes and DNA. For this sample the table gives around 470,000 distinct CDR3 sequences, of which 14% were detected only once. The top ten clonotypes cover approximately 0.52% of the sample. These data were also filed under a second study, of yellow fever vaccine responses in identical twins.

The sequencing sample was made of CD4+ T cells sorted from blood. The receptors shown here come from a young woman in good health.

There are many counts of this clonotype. The CDR3 here is CSAATKWGQTKETQYF. CDR3 coding DNA: TGCAGTGCCGCAACGAAGTGGGGACAGACAAAAGAGACCCAGTACTTC. The chain is built from TRBV20-1 and TRBJ2-5, with 7 bases aligning to TRBD1. The CDR3 sequence is 16 residues long. V shed 6 bases, J shed 3 bases, and the junction held 16 bases outside the gene matches. Per the germline V gene, CDR1 is DFQATT and CDR2 is SNEGSKA (reference sequence).

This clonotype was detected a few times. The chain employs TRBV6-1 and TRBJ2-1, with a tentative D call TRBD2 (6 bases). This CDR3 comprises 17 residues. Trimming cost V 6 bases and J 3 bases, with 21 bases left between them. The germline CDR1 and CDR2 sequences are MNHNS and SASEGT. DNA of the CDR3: TGTGCCAGCAGCCAACCTCCGGGACTGGGGAACTACAATGAGCAGTTCTTC. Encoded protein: CASSQPPGLGNYNEQFF.

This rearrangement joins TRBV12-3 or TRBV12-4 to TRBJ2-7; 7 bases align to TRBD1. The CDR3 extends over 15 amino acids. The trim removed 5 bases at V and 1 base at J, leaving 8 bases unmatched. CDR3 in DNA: TGTGCCAGCAGTCGCACAGGGGTGGGGTCCTACGAGCAGTACTTC. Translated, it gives CASSRTGVGSYEQYF.

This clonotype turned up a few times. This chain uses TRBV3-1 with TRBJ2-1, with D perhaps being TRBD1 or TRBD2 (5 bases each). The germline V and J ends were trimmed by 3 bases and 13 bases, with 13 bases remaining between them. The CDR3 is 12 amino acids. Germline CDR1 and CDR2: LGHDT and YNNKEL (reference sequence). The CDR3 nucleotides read TGTGCCAGCAGCCAGGGGGAAACCGGACAGTTCTTC. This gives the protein CASSQGETGQFF.

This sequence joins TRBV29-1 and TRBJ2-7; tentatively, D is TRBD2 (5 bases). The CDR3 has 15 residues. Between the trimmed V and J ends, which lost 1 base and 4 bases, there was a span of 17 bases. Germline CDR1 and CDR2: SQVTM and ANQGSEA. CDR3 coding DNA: TGCAGCGTTGAAGGCCCACCTCCCCGGGGTTACGAGCAGTACTTC. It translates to CSVEGPPPRGYEQYF.

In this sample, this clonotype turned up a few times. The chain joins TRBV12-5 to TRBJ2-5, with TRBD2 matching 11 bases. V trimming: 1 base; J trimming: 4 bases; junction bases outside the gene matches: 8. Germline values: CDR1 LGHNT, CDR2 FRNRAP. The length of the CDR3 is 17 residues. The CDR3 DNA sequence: TGTGCTAGTGGTTTGGAGACTTTAGCGGGGGGGGGAGAGACCCAGTACTTC. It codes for CASGLETLAGGGETQYF.

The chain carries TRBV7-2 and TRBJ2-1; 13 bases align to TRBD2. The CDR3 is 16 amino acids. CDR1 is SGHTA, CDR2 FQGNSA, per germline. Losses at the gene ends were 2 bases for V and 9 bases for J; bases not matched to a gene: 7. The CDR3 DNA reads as TGTGCCAGCAGCTTAACTAGCGGGGGGGCCTCGGGTGAGCAGTTCTTC. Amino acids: CASSLTSGGASGEQFF. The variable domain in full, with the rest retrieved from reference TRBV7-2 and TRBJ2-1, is GAGVSQSPSNKVTEKGKDVELRCDPISGHTALYWYRQSLGQGLEFLIYFQGNSAPDKSGLPSDRFSAERTGGSVSTLTIQRTQQEDSAVYLCASSLTSGGASGEQFFGPGTRLTVL.

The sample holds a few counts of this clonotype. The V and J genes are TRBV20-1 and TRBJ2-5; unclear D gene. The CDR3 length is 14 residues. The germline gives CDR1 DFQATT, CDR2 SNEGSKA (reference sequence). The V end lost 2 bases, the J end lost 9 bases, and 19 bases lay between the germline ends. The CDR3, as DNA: TGCAGTGCTAGATTATCCAGCCTATTAGCTTCCCAGTACTTC. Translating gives CSARLSSLLASQYF.

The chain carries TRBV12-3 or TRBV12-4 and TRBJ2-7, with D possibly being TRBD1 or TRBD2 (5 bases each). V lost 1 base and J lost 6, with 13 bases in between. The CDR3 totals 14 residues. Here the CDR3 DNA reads TGTGCCAGCAGTTTAGTGGGACCCATAGGCGAGCAGTACTTC. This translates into CASSLVGPIGEQYF.

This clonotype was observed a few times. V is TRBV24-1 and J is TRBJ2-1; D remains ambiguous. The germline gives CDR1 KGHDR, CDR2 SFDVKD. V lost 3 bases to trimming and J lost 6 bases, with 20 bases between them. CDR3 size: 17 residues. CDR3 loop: CATSDPLGPYFGNEQFF. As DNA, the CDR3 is TGTGCCACCAGTGATCCACTCGGACCTTATTTTGGCAATGAGCAGTTCTTC.

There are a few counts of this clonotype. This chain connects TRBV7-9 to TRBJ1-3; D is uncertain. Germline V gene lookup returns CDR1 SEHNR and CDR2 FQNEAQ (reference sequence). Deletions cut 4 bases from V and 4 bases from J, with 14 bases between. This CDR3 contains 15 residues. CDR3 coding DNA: TGTGCCAGCAGCTCGCGAAACAGTGTCGGAAACACCATATATTTT. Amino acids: CASSSRNSVGNTIYF.

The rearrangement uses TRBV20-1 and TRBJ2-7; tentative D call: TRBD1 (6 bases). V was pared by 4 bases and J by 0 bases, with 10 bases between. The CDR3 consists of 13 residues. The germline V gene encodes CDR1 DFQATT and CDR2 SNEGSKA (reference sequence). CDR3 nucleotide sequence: TGCAGTGCTATGCCGGACAGCTCCTACGAGCAGTACTTC. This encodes CSAMPDSSYEQYF.

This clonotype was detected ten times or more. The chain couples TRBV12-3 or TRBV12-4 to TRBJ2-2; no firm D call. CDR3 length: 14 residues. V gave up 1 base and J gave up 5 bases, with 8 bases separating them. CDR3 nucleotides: TGTGCCAGCAGTTTAGGGGTATGGACCGGGGAGCTGTTTTTT. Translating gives CASSLGVWTGELFF.

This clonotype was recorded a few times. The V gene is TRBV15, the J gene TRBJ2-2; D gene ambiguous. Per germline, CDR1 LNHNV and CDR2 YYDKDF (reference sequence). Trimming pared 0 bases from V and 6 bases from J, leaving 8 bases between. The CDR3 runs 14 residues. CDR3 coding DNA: TGTGCCACCAGCAGAGAATTGCTCGCCGGGGAGCTGTTTTTT. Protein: CATSRELLAGELFF. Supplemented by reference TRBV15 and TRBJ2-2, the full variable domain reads DAMVIQNPRYQVTQFGKPVTLSCSQTLNHNVMYWYQQKSSQAPKLLFHYYDKDFNNEADTPDNFQSRRPNTSFCFLDIRSPGLGDTAMYLCATSRELLAGELFFGEGSRLTVL.

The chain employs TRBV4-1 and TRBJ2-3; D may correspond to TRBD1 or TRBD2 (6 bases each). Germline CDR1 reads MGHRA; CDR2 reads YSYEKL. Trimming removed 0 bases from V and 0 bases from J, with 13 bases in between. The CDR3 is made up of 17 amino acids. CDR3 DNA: TGCGCCAGCAGCCAAGAGGGGGGCTCACCTAGCACAGATACGCAGTATTTT. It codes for CASSQEGGSPSTDTQYF.

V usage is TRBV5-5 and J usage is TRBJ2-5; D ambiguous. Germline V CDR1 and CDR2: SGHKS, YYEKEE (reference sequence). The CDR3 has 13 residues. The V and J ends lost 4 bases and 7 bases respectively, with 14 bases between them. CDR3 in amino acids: CASSAGLVGTQYF. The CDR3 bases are TGTGCCAGCAGCGCCGGGCTCGTAGGGACCCAGTACTTC.

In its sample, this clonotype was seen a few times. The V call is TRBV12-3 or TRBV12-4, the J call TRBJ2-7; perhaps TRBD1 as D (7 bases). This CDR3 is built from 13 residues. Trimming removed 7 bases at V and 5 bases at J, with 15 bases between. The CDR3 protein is CASTSGGWDEQYF. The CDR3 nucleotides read TGTGCCAGCACCTCAGGGGGGTGGGACGAGCAGTACTTC.

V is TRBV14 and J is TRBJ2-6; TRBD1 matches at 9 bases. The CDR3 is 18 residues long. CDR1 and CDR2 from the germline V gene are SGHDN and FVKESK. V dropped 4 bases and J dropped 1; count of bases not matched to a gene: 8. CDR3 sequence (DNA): TGTGCCAGCAGCCCCCGGGACAGGGTTTTGTCTGGGGCCAACGTCCTGACTTTC. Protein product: CASSPRDRVLSGANVLTF.

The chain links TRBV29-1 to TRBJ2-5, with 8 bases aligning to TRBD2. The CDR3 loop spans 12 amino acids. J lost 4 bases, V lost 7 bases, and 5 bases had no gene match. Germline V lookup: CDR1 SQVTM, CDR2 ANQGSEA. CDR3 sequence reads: CSERAGGETQYF. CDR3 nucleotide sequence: TGCAGCGAGAGGGCGGGAGGAGAGACCCAGTACTTC.

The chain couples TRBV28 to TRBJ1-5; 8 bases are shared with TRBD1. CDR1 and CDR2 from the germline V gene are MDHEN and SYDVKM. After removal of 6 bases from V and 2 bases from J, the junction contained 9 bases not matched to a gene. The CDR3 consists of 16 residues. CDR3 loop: CASSRDRGRGNQPQHF. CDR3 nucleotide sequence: TGTGCCAGCAGCCGTGACAGGGGCAGAGGCAATCAGCCCCAGCATTTT.

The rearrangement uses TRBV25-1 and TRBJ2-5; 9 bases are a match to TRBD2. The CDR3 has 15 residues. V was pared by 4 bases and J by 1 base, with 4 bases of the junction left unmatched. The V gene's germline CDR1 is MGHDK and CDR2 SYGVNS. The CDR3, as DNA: TGTGCCAGCAGTGGGGAGCGGGAGGTCCAAGAGACCCAGTACTTC. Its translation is CASSGEREVQETQYF.

The CDR3 DNA reads as TGTGCCAGCAGCATGGACAGGGGGCACTGGGAGCAGTACTTC. Residues: CASSMDRGHWEQYF. The J gene is TRBJ2-7, the V gene TRBV7-2; 11 nucleotides agree with TRBD1. V was clipped by 5 bases and J by 7 bases; unmatched bases: 7. Per the germline V gene, CDR1 is SGHTA and CDR2 is FQGNSA. The CDR3 is 14 amino acids. The full variable domain, its missing parts supplied by reference TRBV7-2 and TRBJ2-7, is GAGVSQSPSNKVTEKGKDVELRCDPISGHTALYWYRQSLGQGLEFLIYFQGNSAPDKSGLPSDRFSAERTGGSVSTLTIQRTQQEDSAVYLCASSMDRGHWEQYFGPGTRLTVT.

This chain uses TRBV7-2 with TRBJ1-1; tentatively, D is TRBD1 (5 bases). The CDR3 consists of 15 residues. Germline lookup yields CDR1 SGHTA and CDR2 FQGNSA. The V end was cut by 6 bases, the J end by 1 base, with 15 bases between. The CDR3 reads CASRYTGVGNTEAFF. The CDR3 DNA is TGTGCCAGCAGGTATACGGGGGTGGGGAACACTGAAGCTTTCTTT.

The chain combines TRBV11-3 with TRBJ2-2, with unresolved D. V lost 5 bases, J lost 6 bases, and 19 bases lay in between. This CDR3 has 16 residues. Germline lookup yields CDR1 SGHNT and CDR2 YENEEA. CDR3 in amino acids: CASSLSPKATAGELFF. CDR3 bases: TGTGCCAGCAGCCTATCCCCGAAGGCCACCGCCGGGGAGCTGTTTTTT.

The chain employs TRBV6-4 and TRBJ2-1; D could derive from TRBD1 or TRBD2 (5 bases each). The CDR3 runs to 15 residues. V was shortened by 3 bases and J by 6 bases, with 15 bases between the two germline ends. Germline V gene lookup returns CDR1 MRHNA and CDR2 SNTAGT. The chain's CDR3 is CASSERGVVSNEQFF. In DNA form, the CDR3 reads TGTGCCAGCAGTGAGAGAGGGGTGGTGAGCAATGAGCAGTTCTTC.

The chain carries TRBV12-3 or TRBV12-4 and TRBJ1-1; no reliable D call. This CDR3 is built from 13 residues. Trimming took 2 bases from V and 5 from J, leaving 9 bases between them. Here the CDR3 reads CASSLKGETEAFF. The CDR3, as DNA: TGTGCCAGCAGTTTAAAGGGAGAGACTGAAGCTTTCTTT.

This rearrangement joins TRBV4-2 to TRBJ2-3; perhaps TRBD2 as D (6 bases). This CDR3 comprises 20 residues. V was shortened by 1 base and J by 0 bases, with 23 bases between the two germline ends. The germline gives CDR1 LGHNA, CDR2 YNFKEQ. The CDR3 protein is CASSQVPSPLTGDSTDTQYF. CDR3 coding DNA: TGTGCCAGCAGCCAAGTCCCTTCTCCACTCACGGGAGACAGCACAGATACGCAGTATTTT.

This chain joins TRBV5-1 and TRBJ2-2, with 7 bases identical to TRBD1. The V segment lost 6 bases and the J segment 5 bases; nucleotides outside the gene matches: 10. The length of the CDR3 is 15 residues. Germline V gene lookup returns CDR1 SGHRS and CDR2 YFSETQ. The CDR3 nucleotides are TGCGCCAGCAACTCGTCCCCAGGGGGAACCGGGGAGCTGTTTTTT. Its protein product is CASNSSPGGTGELFF. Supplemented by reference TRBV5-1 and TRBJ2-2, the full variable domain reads KAGVTQTPRYLIKTRGQQVTLSCSPISGHRSVSWYQQTPGQGLQFLFEYFSETQRNKGNFPGRFSGRQFSNSRSEMNVSTLELGDSALYLCASNSSPGGTGELFFGEGSRLTVL.